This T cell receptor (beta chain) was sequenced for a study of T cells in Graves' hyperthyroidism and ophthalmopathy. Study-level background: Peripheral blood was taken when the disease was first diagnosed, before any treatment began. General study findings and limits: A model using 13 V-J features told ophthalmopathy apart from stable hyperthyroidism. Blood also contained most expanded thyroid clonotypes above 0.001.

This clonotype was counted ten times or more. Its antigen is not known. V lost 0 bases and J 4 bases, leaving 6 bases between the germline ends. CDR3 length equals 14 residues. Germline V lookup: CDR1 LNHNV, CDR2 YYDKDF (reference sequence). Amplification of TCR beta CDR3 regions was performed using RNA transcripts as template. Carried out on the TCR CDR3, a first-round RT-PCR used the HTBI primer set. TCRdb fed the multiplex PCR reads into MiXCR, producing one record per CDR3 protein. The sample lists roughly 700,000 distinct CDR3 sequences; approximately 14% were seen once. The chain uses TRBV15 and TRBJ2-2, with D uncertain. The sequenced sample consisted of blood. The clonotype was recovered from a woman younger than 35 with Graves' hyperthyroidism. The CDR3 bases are TGTGCCACCAGCAGAGATAGGAGCACCGGGGAGCTGTTTTTT. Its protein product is CATSRDRSTGELFF.